Listed below are T cell receptor beta chains from one sample, sequenced in a study of shared clonotypes between healthy human individuals. The repertoire was sequenced with immunoSEQ multiplex PCR; TCRdb's copy has only in-frame clones and lacks some. There are around 700,000 clones in the sample; 55% to 75% occur only once, and about 2% lies in the top ten. The source material was memory CD4+ T cells sorted from blood. The receptors originated from a woman aged 30 to 39 in good health. CDR3s include the opening cysteine and the closing phenylalanine or tryptophan. A D gene is named only where the DNA matches it firmly. Size values are once, few and many counts, or a class for expanded clones, and some rows have none.

abundance,j_gene,v_gene,d_gene,CDR3aa,CDR3nt
NA,TRBJ1-5,TRBV19,NA,CASSRGPNQPQHF,TGTGCCAGTAGTCGCGGGCCCAATCAGCCCCAGCATTTT
once,TRBJ1-4,TRBV5-1,NA,CASSRDRNEKLFF,TGCGCCAGCAGCCGGGACCGTAATGAAAAACTGTTTTTT
NA,TRBJ2-6,TRBV6-1,NA,CASSEEDSGANVLTF,TGTGCCAGCAGTGAAGAGGATTCTGGGGCCAACGTCCTGACTTTC
NA,TRBJ2-2,TRBV30,NA,CAWSRFRELFF,TGTGCCTGGAGTAGGTTCCGGGAGCTGTTTTTT
few,TRBJ2-5,TRBV9,NA,CASSVEQGETQYF,TGTGCCAGCAGCGTAGAGCAGGGGGAGACCCAGTACTTC
NA,TRBJ1-5,TRBV19,NA,CASSATEDQPQHF,TGTGCCAGTTCAGCGACGGAAGATCAGCCCCAGCATTTT
NA,TRBJ1-5,TRBV7-9,TRBD1,CASSSDRGSPSNQPQHF,TGTGCCAGCAGCAGTGACAGGGGGAGCCCTAGCAATCAGCCCCAGCATTTT
NA,TRBJ2-3,TRBV28,NA,CASKRVTGVGTQYF,TGTGCCAGCAAAAGGGTTACGGGAGTCGGGACGCAGTATTTT
NA,TRBJ1-1,TRBV27,TRBD1,CASARKGQTMNTEAFF,TGTGCCAGCGCTAGAAAGGGACAGACCATGAACACTGAAGCTTTCTTT
few,TRBJ2-5,TRBV6-6,TRBD1,CASTDRGIQETQYF,TGTGCCAGCACCGACAGGGGCATCCAAGAGACCCAGTACTTC
NA,TRBJ2-5,TRBV15,NA,CATSRGPTSKETQYF,TGTGCCACCAGCAGAGGCCCGACATCCAAAGAGACCCAGTACTTC
NA,TRBJ1-1,TRBV10-2,TRBD1,CASNLDRQGTEAFF,TGCGCCAGCAATCTCGACAGACAGGGCACTGAAGCTTTCTTT
many,TRBJ2-4,TRBV30,NA,CAWMKEELAKNIQYF,TGTGCCTGGATGAAGGAAGAACTAGCCAAAAACATTCAGTACTTC
NA,TRBJ2-3,TRBV27,NA,CASSTPSRRTDTQYF,TGTGCCAGCAGCACCCCCTCCCGGAGGACAGATACGCAGTATTTT
NA,TRBJ1-2,TRBV28,TRBD1,CASSVTTGNYGYTF,TGTGCCAGCAGTGTCACGACAGGGAACTATGGCTACACCTTC
few,TRBJ1-4,TRBV30,TRBD1,CAWSAGQGSKKLFF,TGTGCCTGGAGTGCAGGACAGGGATCGAAAAAACTGTTTTTT
NA,TRBJ1-4,TRBV30,TRBD1,CAWRGPTNEKLFF,TGTGCGTGGAGGGGGCCAACTAATGAAAAACTGTTTTTT
many,TRBJ2-1,TRBV30,NA,CAWSVEDCGTSYNEQFF,TGTGCCTGGAGTGTAGAGGATTGCGGGACCTCCTACAATGAGCAGTTCTTC
NA,TRBJ2-2,TRBV28,TRBD1,CASSGQGDTGELFF,TGTGCCAGCAGTGGACAGGGAGACACCGGGGAGCTGTTTTTT
NA,TRBJ2-3,TRBV21-1,NA,CASSKTTGQDADTQYF,TGTGCCAGCAGCAAAACGACGGGCCAGGACGCAGATACGCAGTATTTT
NA,TRBJ2-1,TRBV2,TRBD2,CASSPYWTTSGSYEQFF,TGTGCCAGCAGCCCGTACTGGACGACTAGCGGGAGCTATGAGCAGTTCTTC
NA,TRBJ2-7,TRBV7-8,NA,CASSLERGRVREQYF,TGTGCCAGCAGCTTAGAAAGGGGCAGGGTACGCGAGCAGTACTTC
few,TRBJ1-2,TRBV6-1,NA,CASSRNIPIF,TGTGCCAGCAGCCGGAATATCCCTATCTTC
NA,TRBJ2-1,TRBV7-2,NA,CASSLGSPAYNEQFF,TGTGCCAGCAGCTTAGGCAGTCCCGCATACAATGAGCAGTTCTTC
once,TRBJ2-2,TRBV27,NA,CAALRGATGELFF,TGTGCCGCGCTTCGGGGGGCCACCGGGGAGCTGTTTTTT
few,TRBJ1-1,TRBV20-1,NA,CSASGGSEAFF,TGCAGTGCTAGTGGCGGTTCTGAAGCTTTCTTT
many,TRBJ2-7,TRBV28,TRBD2,CASSPGSGTSVSYEQYF,TGTGCCAGCAGCCCGGGATCGGGGACTAGCGTAAGCTACGAGCAGTACTTC
few,TRBJ1-1,TRBV29-1,NA,CSVSNTGRNTEAFF,TGCAGCGTCTCCAACACCGGGAGGAACACTGAAGCTTTCTTT
many,TRBJ2-2,TRBV28,NA,CASEPGEGATGELFF,TGTGCCAGCGAACCGGGGGAGGGGGCCACCGGGGAGCTGTTTTTT
NA,TRBJ1-4,TRBV28,NA,CASSSGTGFNEKLFF,TGTGCCAGCAGTTCCGGAACAGGGTTTAATGAAAAACTGTTTTTT
NA,TRBJ1-3,TRBV5-1,TRBD1,CASSFGQGIYSGNTIYF,TGCGCCAGCAGCTTTGGACAGGGGATATACTCTGGAAACACCATATATTTT
few,TRBJ1-1,TRBV29-1,NA,CSVQYTEAFF,TGCAGCGTTCAGTACACTGAAGCTTTCTTT
few,TRBJ2-7,TRBV11-2,NA,CASSLAPSTGYEQYF,TGTGCCAGCAGCTTAGCCCCGAGCACGGGTTACGAGCAGTACTTC
NA,TRBJ2-2,TRBV5-8,NA,CASSSGLTGELFF,TGTGCCAGCAGTTCGGGGCTCACCGGGGAGCTGTTTTTT
NA,TRBJ2-7,TRBV29-1,TRBD1,CSVATGVHEQYF,TGCAGCGTCGCGACAGGGGTCCACGAGCAGTACTTC
NA,TRBJ2-3,TRBV19,NA,CASSIASSDTQYF,TGTGCCAGTAGTATTGCATCCTCCGATACGCAGTATTTT
NA,TRBJ2-7,TRBV19,TRBD1,CARRGQGESSYEQYF,TGTGCCAGGAGAGGACAGGGGGAAAGCTCCTACGAGCAGTACTTC
NA,TRBJ1-1,TRBV18,NA,CASSPPGHGEAFF,TGTGCCAGCTCACCTCCGGGACACGGTGAAGCTTTCTTT
NA,TRBJ2-3,TRBV7-9,TRBD2,CAIGTSGTDTQYF,TGTGCCATCGGGACTAGCGGGACAGATACGCAGTATTTT